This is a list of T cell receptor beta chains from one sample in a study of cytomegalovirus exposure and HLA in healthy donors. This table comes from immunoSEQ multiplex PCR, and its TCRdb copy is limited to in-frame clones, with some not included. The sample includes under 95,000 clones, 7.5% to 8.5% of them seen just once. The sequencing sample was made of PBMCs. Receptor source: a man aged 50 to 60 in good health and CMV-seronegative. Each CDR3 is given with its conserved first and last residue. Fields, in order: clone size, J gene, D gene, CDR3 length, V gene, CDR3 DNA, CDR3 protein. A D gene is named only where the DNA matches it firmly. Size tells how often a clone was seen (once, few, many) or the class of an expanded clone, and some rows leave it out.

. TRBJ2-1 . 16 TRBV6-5 TGTGCCAGCAGTTACTCGATGTGGCGGGGCTACAATGAGCAGTTCTTC CASSYSMWRGYNEQFF
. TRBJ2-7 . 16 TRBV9 TGTGCCAGCAGCCGGGACACAAACAGCGGTTACCTCGAGCAGTACTTC CASSRDTNSGYLEQYF
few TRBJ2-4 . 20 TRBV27 TGTGCCAGCAGTCACTTTTTTACGCGGACTTGTATCCTAGCCAAAAACATTCAGTACTTC CASSHFFTRTCILAKNIQYF
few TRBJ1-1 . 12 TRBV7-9 TGTGCCAGCAGCCCCCTCGAGACTGAAGCTTTCTTT CASSPLETEAFF
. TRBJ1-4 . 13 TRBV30 TGTGCCTGGACGGGGGTGGCTAATGAAAAACTGTTTTTT CAWTGVANEKLFF
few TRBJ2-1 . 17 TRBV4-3 TGCGCCAGCAGCCAAGAACTAGCTTCCAGCTCCTACAATGAGCAGTTCTTC CASSQELASSSYNEQFF
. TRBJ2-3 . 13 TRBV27 TGTGCCAGCAGTTTGCAGGAAGCAGATACGCAGTATTTT CASSLQEADTQYF
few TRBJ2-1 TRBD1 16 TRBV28 TGTGCCAGCAGTGGACCGGGACAGGGGGTCTACAATGAGCAGTTCTTC CASSGPGQGVYNEQFF
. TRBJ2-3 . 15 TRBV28 TGTGCCAGCAGTTTAGGGGGGACAGGCACAGATACGCAGTATTTT CASSLGGTGTDTQYF
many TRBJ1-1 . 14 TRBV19 TGTGCCAGTAGTATACTAGGACACGACGATGAAGCTTTCTTT CASSILGHDDEAFF
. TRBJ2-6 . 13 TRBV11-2 TGTGCCAGCAGCTTAGCTGGGGCCAACGTCCTCACTTTC CASSLAGANVLTF
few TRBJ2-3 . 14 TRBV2 TGTGCCAGCAGTGAAGCGCCCCTCAGAACTACGCAGTATTTT CASSEAPLRTTQYF
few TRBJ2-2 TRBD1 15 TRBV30 TGTGCCTGGAGTGTAGGGGGCGCGGGCACCGGGGAGCTGTTTTTT CAWSVGGAGTGELFF
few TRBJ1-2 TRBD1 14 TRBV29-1 TGCAGCGTTGAACCCGGGACAGCTAACTATGGCTACACCTTC CSVEPGTANYGYTF
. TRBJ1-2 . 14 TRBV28 TGTGCCAGCAGCCCGGGAGGGCCTAACTATGGCTACACCTTC CASSPGGPNYGYTF
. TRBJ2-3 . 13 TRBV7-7 TGTGCTAGCAGCCCGGTAGGGGGATATACGCAGTATTTT CASSPVGGYTQYF
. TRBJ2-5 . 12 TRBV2 TGTGCCAGCAGTGAAGCAGGGGCCAGAGGGTACTTC CASSEAGARGYF
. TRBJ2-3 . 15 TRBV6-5 TGTGCCAGCGCTGACTCGGCGGGCCCCCAAGATACGCAGTATTTT CASADSAGPQDTQYF
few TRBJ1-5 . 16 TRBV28 TGTGCCACCCTTCAGGGCACTGAGGATAGCAATCAGCCCCAGCATTTT CATLQGTEDSNQPQHF
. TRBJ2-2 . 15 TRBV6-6 TGTGCCAGCAGTTACATCGCGGCGGACACCGGGGAGCTGTTTTTT CASSYIAADTGELFF
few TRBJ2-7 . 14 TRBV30 TGTGCCTGCTCCTTGGGGAGGACCCGGCTCGAGCAGTACTTC CACSLGRTRLEQYF
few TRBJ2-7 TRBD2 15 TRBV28 TGTGCCAGCAGTTTTCCAGCGGGAGTAAGCTACGAGCAGTACTTC CASSFPAGVSYEQYF
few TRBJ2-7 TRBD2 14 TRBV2 TGTGCCAGCAAGGGAGGGGCGGGAACCTACGAGCAGTACTTC CASKGGAGTYEQYF
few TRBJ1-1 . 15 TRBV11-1 TGTGCCAGCAGCTTTGGGGAGGGGAGCGGCACTGAAGCTTTCTTT CASSFGEGSGTEAFF
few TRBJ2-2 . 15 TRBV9 TGTGCCAGCAGCGTAGGGACTTATAACACCGGGGAGCTGTTTTTT CASSVGTYNTGELFF
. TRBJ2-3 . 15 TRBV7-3 TGTGCCAGCAGCCGCTCCGGGACTAGCACAGATACGCAGTATTTT CASSRSGTSTDTQYF
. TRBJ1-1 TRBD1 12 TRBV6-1 TGTGCCAGCAGCGATACAGGGGTCGAAGCTTTCTTT CASSDTGVEAFF
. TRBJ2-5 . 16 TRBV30 TGTGCCTGGAGTTCTTCTAGGAGCGAAGGAGGGGAGACCCAGTACTTC CAWSSSRSEGGETQYF
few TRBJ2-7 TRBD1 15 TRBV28 TGTGCCAGCACAGGTCCGGGACAGGGGATTTACGAGCAGTACTTC CASTGPGQGIYEQYF
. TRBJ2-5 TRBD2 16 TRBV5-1 TGCGCCAGCAACGTAGGCCTAGCGGGGCCTCAAGAGACCCAGTACTTC CASNVGLAGPQETQYF
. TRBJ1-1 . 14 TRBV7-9 TGTGCCAGCAGCCCCAGGGGAAGGTACACTGAAGCTTTCTTT CASSPRGRYTEAFF
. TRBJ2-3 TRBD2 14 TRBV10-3 TGTGCCTCCATGGGATCGGCGGGAGCAGATACGCAGTATTTT CASMGSAGADTQYF
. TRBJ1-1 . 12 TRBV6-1 TGTGCCAGCAGGACGACAGGCACTGAAGCTTTCTTT CASRTTGTEAFF
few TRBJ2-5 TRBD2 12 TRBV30 TGTGCCTGGAGTATTGACAGTAGCGGGCAGTACTTC CAWSIDSSGQYF
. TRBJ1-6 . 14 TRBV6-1 TGTGCCAGCAGTTCAGGGCCCTATAATTCACCCCTCCACTTT CASSSGPYNSPLHF
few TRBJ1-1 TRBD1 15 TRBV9 TGTGCCAGCAGATTCCTTACAGGGGGCGCGGCTGAAGCTTTCTTT CASRFLTGGAAEAFF
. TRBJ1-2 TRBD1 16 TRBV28 TGTGCCAGCAGTCCCTGGACAGGACTGAGGGGCTATGGCTACACCTTC CASSPWTGLRGYGYTF
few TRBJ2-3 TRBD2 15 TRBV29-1 TGCAGCGTGGAAAGCCTTAGCGGGCCAACAGATACGCAGTATTTT CSVESLSGPTDTQYF
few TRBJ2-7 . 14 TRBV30 TGTGCCTGGAGTGGCGGGAAGAGCGGCTACGAGCAGTACTTC CAWSGGKSGYEQYF
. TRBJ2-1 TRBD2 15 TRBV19 TGTGCCAGTAGTATAGGGCTAGCGGGGGGGCAAGGGAAGTTCTTC CASSIGLAGGQGKFF
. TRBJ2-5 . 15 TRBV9 TGTGCCAGCAGCGAAAGAGGAGGACACCAAGAGACCCAGTACTTC CASSERGGHQETQYF
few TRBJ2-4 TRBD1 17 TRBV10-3 TGTGCCATCAGTGGGTGGACAGGGGACTTGACCAAAAACATTCAGTACTTC CAISGWTGDLTKNIQYF
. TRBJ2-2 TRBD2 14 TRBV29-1 TGCAGCGGCGAGACTAGCGGGAGACCCGGGGAGCTGTTTTTT CSGETSGRPGELFF
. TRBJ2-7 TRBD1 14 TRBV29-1 TGCAGCGTAGGGACAGGGGACGTCGGGGGTGAGCAGTACTTC CSVGTGDVGGEQYF
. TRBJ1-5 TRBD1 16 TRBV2 TGTGCCAGCAGTGCCCAAGGGGGCGCAAGCAATCAGCCCCAGCATTTT CASSAQGGASNQPQHF
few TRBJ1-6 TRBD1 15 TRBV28 TGTGCCAGCAGTAAGGGACAGGGCTATAATTCACCCCTCCACTTT CASSKGQGYNSPLHF
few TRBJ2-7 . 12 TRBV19 TGTGCCAGTAGTACCGCGGGGAGCGAGCAGTACTTC CASSTAGSEQYF
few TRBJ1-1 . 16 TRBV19 TGTGCCAGTAGTATTGCCTCCGACAGAAGTAACACTGAAGCTTTCTTT CASSIASDRSNTEAFF